This entry features one T cell receptor (beta chain) sequence. CDR1 and CDR2 from the germline V gene are GTSNPN and SVGIG (reference sequence). V shed 2 bases and J shed 0 bases, with 8 bases lying between them. The CDR3 has 14 residues. This sample stems from a study of control samples from healthy donors and cancer patients. The protocol was immunoSEQ multiplex PCR, while the TCRdb copy is restricted to in-frame clones and leaves out a portion. Here the sample spans 100,000 to 130,000 clones, approximately 84% being singletons. The sequence came from a man aged 18 to 35 in good health. This sequence joins TRBV30 and TRBJ1-3; tentative D call: TRBD1 (6 bases). The sequencing sample was made of blood. CDR3 region: CAWSLGGSGNTIYF. CDR3 in DNA: TGTGCCTGGAGTTTAGGGGGCTCTGGAAACACCATATATTTT.